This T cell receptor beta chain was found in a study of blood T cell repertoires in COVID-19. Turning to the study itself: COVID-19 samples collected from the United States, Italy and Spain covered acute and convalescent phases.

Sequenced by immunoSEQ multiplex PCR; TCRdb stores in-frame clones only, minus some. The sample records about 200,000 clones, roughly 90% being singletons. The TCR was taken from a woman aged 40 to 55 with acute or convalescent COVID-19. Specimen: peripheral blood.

CDR3: CAWSLPQEEAFF. CDR3 DNA sequence: TGTGCCTGGAGCCTGCCACAAGAAGAAGCTTTCTTT. The genes are TRBV30 and TRBJ1-1; D is ambiguous. Germline CDR1 is GTSNPN and CDR2 is SVGIG (reference sequence). This CDR3 is built from 12 residues. With 3 bases removed from V and 8 bases from J, the gap between germline ends came to 13 bases.